The clone carrying this T cell receptor beta chain has only a few counts. Antigen specificity is unknown. The junction departs from the called germline gene at one end, perhaps through a read error. This entry belongs to a study of molecular identifiers for immune sequencing clone quantification. Study outcomes and limitations: Detecting spiked Jurkat TCR RNA from one cell among roughly 900,000 naive cells was reportedly possible.

Via MiXCR, TCRdb re-called the PCR reads, giving one row per CDR3 protein. In the table there are hundreds of thousands of distinct CDR3 sequences, 25% of which are singletons. Naive CD8 libraries used 20,000 to 1,000,000 sorted cells and 10%, 30% or 50% RNA. The length of the CDR3 is 16 residues. This receptor was identified in a human donor in good health. Some libraries in this study had Jurkat cell RNA spiked in. This chain joins TRBV12-3 or TRBV12-4 and TRBJ2-3; weak D call: TRBD2 (6 bases). Specimen: naive CD8+ T cells from blood, with Jurkat cell RNA spiked in. The sample's subset: FACS-sorted CD8+CD4-CCR7+CD45RA+ naive T cells. CDR3 coding DNA: TGTGCCAGCAGCCTAAGTTCGGGAGAGGGCGCAGATACGCGGTATTTT. The encoded protein is CASSLSSGEGADTRYF.